This is a list of T cell receptor beta chains from one sample in a study of blood T cell repertoires in COVID-19. Sequencing was performed with immunoSEQ multiplex PCR; in TCRdb, only in-frame clones are kept and a portion is missing. The table includes more than 300,000 clones, 86% detected once. Sequenced: PBMCs or T cells enriched from blood (not recorded which). These receptors came from a man between 25 and 39 years old who had recovered from COVID-19. Each CDR3 is given with its conserved first and last residue. A D gene is named only where the DNA matches it firmly. Some rows mark clone size as missing; the rest say once, few, many or name a class of expanded clone.

clone size: -; D gene: TRBD1; J gene: TRBJ2-7; V gene: TRBV4-1; CDR3 protein: CASSQEADRGYEQYF; CDR3 DNA: TGCGCCAGCAGCCAAGAGGCGGACAGGGGCTACGAGCAGTACTTC
clone size: -; D gene: TRBD1; J gene: TRBJ1-1; V gene: TRBV6-5; CDR3 protein: CATNPGGTEAFF; CDR3 DNA: TGTGCCACGAATCCAGGGGGAACTGAAGCTTTCTTT
clone size: -; D gene: TRBD1; J gene: TRBJ2-2; V gene: TRBV5-4; CDR3 protein: CASSFWTGTDTGELFF; CDR3 DNA: TGTGCCAGCAGCTTCTGGACAGGGACGGACACCGGGGAGCTGTTTTTT
clone size: -; D gene: -; J gene: TRBJ2-7; V gene: TRBV4-2; CDR3 protein: CASSPIFPLRGGRYEQYF; CDR3 DNA: TGTGCCAGCAGCCCCATTTTCCCCCTGAGGGGGGGGCGCTACGAGCAGTACTTC
clone size: -; D gene: TRBD1; J gene: TRBJ2-7; V gene: TRBV10-2; CDR3 protein: CASSIPTDRASSYEQYF; CDR3 DNA: TGCGCCAGCTCGATACCAACCGACAGGGCGAGCTCCTACGAGCAGTACTTC
clone size: -; D gene: -; J gene: TRBJ1-1; V gene: TRBV20-1; CDR3 protein: CSARGGTEAFF; CDR3 DNA: TGCAGTGCTAGAGGCGGCACTGAAGCTTTCTTT
clone size: -; D gene: -; J gene: TRBJ1-1; V gene: TRBV29-1; CDR3 protein: CSVDRGIEAFF; CDR3 DNA: TGCAGCGTTGATAGAGGGATTGAAGCTTTCTTT
clone size: once; D gene: TRBD1; J gene: TRBJ1-6; V gene: TRBV5-1; CDR3 protein: CASSFRQGETPLHF; CDR3 DNA: TGCGCCAGCAGCTTCCGACAGGGGGAAACACCCCTCCACTTT
clone size: -; D gene: TRBD2; J gene: TRBJ2-7; V gene: TRBV7-9; CDR3 protein: CASSLSSGGAYEQYF; CDR3 DNA: TGTGCCAGCAGCTTATCGAGCGGGGGGGCCTACGAGCAGTACTTC
clone size: -; D gene: -; J gene: TRBJ2-6; V gene: TRBV7-2; CDR3 protein: CASSYRTPAFSGANVLTF; CDR3 DNA: TGTGCCAGCAGCTACAGGACACCAGCATTCTCTGGGGCCAACGTCCTGACTTTC
clone size: -; D gene: -; J gene: TRBJ2-7; V gene: TRBV12-5; CDR3 protein: CASGLTGFAEQYF; CDR3 DNA: TGTGCTAGTGGTTTAACAGGGTTCGCCGAGCAGTACTTC
clone size: -; D gene: -; J gene: TRBJ1-2; V gene: TRBV28; CDR3 protein: CASSSPQGLANYGYTF; CDR3 DNA: TGTGCCAGCAGTTCCCCTCAGGGTTTAGCTAACTATGGCTACACCTTC
clone size: -; D gene: TRBD1; J gene: TRBJ2-2; V gene: TRBV6-5; CDR3 protein: CASTGQGVGELFF; CDR3 DNA: TGTGCCAGCACGGGACAGGGTGTTGGGGAGCTGTTTTTT
clone size: once; D gene: TRBD2; J gene: TRBJ2-3; V gene: TRBV4-2; CDR3 protein: CASSQPGLAGGGMQYF; CDR3 DNA: TGTGCCAGCAGCCAGCCGGGACTAGCGGGGGGTGGGATGCAGTATTTT
clone size: -; D gene: -; J gene: TRBJ1-2; V gene: TRBV30; CDR3 protein: CAWSREGLRERGYTF; CDR3 DNA: TGTGCCTGGAGCCGGGAGGGACTTCGTGAAAGGGGCTACACCTTC
clone size: -; D gene: TRBD2; J gene: TRBJ2-1; V gene: TRBV7-9; CDR3 protein: CASQFAGGGDEQFF; CDR3 DNA: TGTGCCAGCCAATTTGCGGGAGGGGGCGATGAGCAGTTCTTC
clone size: once; D gene: TRBD1; J gene: TRBJ1-1; V gene: TRBV28; CDR3 protein: CASSFQRQGGTEAFF; CDR3 DNA: TGTGCCAGCAGTTTCCAGCGACAGGGAGGCACTGAAGCTTTCTTT
clone size: -; D gene: TRBD2; J gene: TRBJ2-5; V gene: TRBV19; CDR3 protein: CASSTTREGETQYF; CDR3 DNA: TGTGCCAGTAGTACCACAAGGGAGGGAGAGACCCAGTACTTC
clone size: many; D gene: -; J gene: TRBJ1-6; V gene: TRBV5-1; CDR3 protein: CASSLADRNSPLHF; CDR3 DNA: TGCGCCAGCAGCTTGGCCGACAGGAATTCACCCCTCCACTTT
clone size: -; D gene: -; J gene: TRBJ1-2; V gene: TRBV7-2; CDR3 protein: CASSLTVYGYTF; CDR3 DNA: TGTGCCAGCAGCCTAACGGTTTATGGCTACACCTTC
clone size: -; D gene: -; J gene: TRBJ2-7; V gene: TRBV7-6; CDR3 protein: CASSPRDGSSYEQYF; CDR3 DNA: TGTGCCAGCAGCCCTAGGGACGGGAGCTCCTACGAGCAGTACTTC
clone size: once; D gene: -; J gene: TRBJ2-7; V gene: TRBV2; CDR3 protein: CASTNEDIVNEQYF; CDR3 DNA: TGTGCCAGCACCAATGAGGATATTGTGAACGAGCAGTACTTC